This record covers a single T cell receptor (beta chain). V trimming: 5 bases; J trimming: 6 bases; junction bases outside the gene matches: 8. Germline V gives CDR1 SGHTS, CDR2 YDEGEE. The CDR3 loop spans 13 amino acids. These data belong to a study of blood T cell repertoires in COVID-19. The repertoire was sequenced with immunoSEQ multiplex PCR; TCRdb's copy has only in-frame clones and lacks some. Among about 310,000 clones listed, approximately 89% were seen once. The chain employs TRBV5-8 and TRBJ2-7; TRBD1 agrees at 7 bases. The sequenced sample consisted of PBMCs or T cells enriched from blood (not recorded which). The origin of this receptor is a woman in her 40s who had recovered from COVID-19. CDR3 DNA sequence: TGTGCCAGCAGAGAGAGGGGGCGAGGCGAGCAGTACTTC. As protein: CASRERGRGEQYF.